This is a list of T cell receptor beta chains from one sample in a study of beta chain features in type 1 diabetes. Assay used: immunoSEQ multiplex PCR; TCRdb lists only in-frame clones, some missing. The table has a few hundred thousand clones, over 9.5% seen once; the top ten hold roughly 0.0097%. The sequencing input was naive CD4+ T cells from blood. The receptors stem from a young woman with type 1 diabetes. Each CDR3 is given with its conserved first and last residue. D genes are given only for firm matches. Size is omitted from some rows. Given values are once, few, many or a class for expanded clones.

V	J	D	size	DNA	CDR3
TRBV5-4	TRBJ2-3	-	-	TGTGCCAGCAGCTTGGACATAAGAGATACGCAGTATTTT	CASSLDIRDTQYF
TRBV7-8	TRBJ2-3	TRBD2	-	TGTGCCAGCAGCTTAACGGGGGGGCCCGATACGCAGTATTTT	CASSLTGGPDTQYF
TRBV7-2	TRBJ2-3	-	few	TGTGCCAGCAGCGCCCGGGTGCATACGCAGTATTTT	CASSARVHTQYF
TRBV7-2	TRBJ2-3	-	few	TGTGCCAGCAGCTTGGGCAGGATAGATACGCAGTATTTT	CASSLGRIDTQYF
TRBV7-2	TRBJ1-2	-	few	TGTGCCAGCAGGGCGGGCGGGACGGACTATGGCTACACCTTC	CASRAGGTDYGYTF
TRBV18	TRBJ1-5	-	-	TGTGCCAGCTCACCCGGGAGGGATCAGCCCCAGCATTTT	CASSPGRDQPQHF
TRBV20-1	TRBJ2-7	-	-	TGCAGTGCCCCCTCCCGCTACGAGCAGTACTTC	CSAPSRYEQYF
TRBV29-1	TRBJ1-1	-	-	TGCAGCGTTGTCAGTAATCTTATGAACACTGAAGCTTTCTTT	CSVVSNLMNTEAFF
TRBV5-1	TRBJ2-1	-	-	TGCGCCAGCAGGGGAGGCGGCGAGCAGTTCTTC	CASRGGGEQFF
TRBV6-5	TRBJ2-3	-	-	TGTGCCAGCAGTCGGAGCGGAATTAGCACAGATACGCAGTATTTT	CASSRSGISTDTQYF
TRBV6-4	TRBJ2-1	-	few	TGTGCCCAGCACGGGGATGAGCAGTTCTTC	CAQHGDEQFF
TRBV28	TRBJ2-7	-	few	TGTGCCAGCAGTTTGCAGGGTCCCTACGAGCAGTACTTC	CASSLQGPYEQYF
TRBV18	TRBJ2-1	TRBD1	few	TGTGCCAGCTCACAAAGGAGGACAGGGCAAGGCAATGAGCAGTTCTTC	CASSQRRTGQGNEQFF
TRBV7-2	TRBJ2-3	TRBD2	few	TGTGCCAGCAGCTTGTGGCTAGCGGGACACACAGATACGCAGTATTTT	CASSLWLAGHTDTQYF
TRBV29-1	TRBJ1-1	-	-	TGCAGCGTTGTAGGAGAGAACACTGAAGCTTTCTTT	CSVVGENTEAFF
TRBV29-1	TRBJ1-2	-	few	TGCAGCGTTAGCTTTTTGAGCCGCGACTACACCTTC	CSVSFLSRDYTF
TRBV2	TRBJ2-3	-	few	TGTGCCAGCATTAGGGGGACCCTTGATACGCAGTATTTT	CASIRGTLDTQYF
TRBV7-9	TRBJ2-7	-	few	TGTGCCAGCAGCTTAAACGTCGGCTCCTACGAGCAGTACTTC	CASSLNVGSYEQYF
TRBV7-9	TRBJ1-2	-	few	TGTGCCAGCAGCTTGGTGTATACTGCATTTAGTTATGGCTACACCTTC	CASSLVYTAFSYGYTF
TRBV6-6	TRBJ2-7	-	-	TGTGCCAGCGGAGAGGACTCTTTCATCTACGAGCAGTACTTC	CASGEDSFIYEQYF
TRBV6-5	TRBJ2-1	TRBD2	-	TGTGCCAGCACCCGGACTAGCGGTGTCAATGAGCAGTTCTTC	CASTRTSGVNEQFF
TRBV29-1	TRBJ2-7	TRBD1	-	TGCAGCGTTGACAAGGACGACAGGGGCGTCCACGAGCAGTACTTC	CSVDKDDRGVHEQYF
TRBV6-5	TRBJ1-2	-	-	TGTGCCAGCAGTTCAGGGTCCGGCTACACCTTC	CASSSGSGYTF
TRBV5-1	TRBJ2-5	TRBD1	-	TGCGCCAGCAGCCCTATGACAGGGCGGGAGACCCAGTACTTC	CASSPMTGRETQYF
TRBV18	TRBJ2-1	-	-	TGTGCCAGCTCACCCGGCGGGGAGCAGTTCTTC	CASSPGGEQFF
TRBV7-3	TRBJ2-3	TRBD2	-	TGTGCCAGCAGCCCGGGGGGGTGGGGAGGCAGGGGCAAAGATACGCAGTATTTT	CASSPGGWGGRGKDTQYF
TRBV9	TRBJ2-1	-	-	TGTGCCAGCAGCGTAGGTTCGGGAGCTAACCATGAGCAGTTCTTC	CASSVGSGANHEQFF
TRBV7-7	TRBJ2-1	-	-	TGTGCCAGCAGCCTGGACAGTGGGAATGAGCAGTTCTTC	CASSLDSGNEQFF
TRBV7-9	TRBJ2-6	TRBD1	few	TGTGCCAGCAAACTCGGGACAGGGGAGAATGGGGCCAACGTCCTGACTTTC	CASKLGTGENGANVLTF
TRBV4-3	TRBJ2-1	-	few	TGCGCCAGCAGCCAAGTGACAGGTGGTTTCGTTGAGCAGTTCTTC	CASSQVTGGFVEQFF
TRBV27	TRBJ2-3	TRBD1	-	TGTGCCAGCAGCCAAGGACAGGGGGATACGCAGTATTTT	CASSQGQGDTQYF
TRBV30	TRBJ2-2	-	-	TGTGCCTGGACCTTGGCCCCAGGGGAGCTGTTTTTT	CAWTLAPGELFF
TRBV29-1	TRBJ1-4	-	-	TGCAGCGTTGCAGGCCAAGTCGATGAAAAACTGTTTTTT	CSVAGQVDEKLFF
TRBV7-9	TRBJ1-6	TRBD1	-	TGTGCCAGCAGTCTACAGGGGGCTGGTTCACCCCTCCACTTT	CASSLQGAGSPLHF
TRBV7-2	TRBJ1-5	-	-	TGTGCCAGCAGCCCAGGAAATCAGCCCCAGCATTTT	CASSPGNQPQHF
TRBV18	TRBJ2-7	-	-	TGTGCCAGCTCACCAGCCGTAGGGGCCCACGAGCAGTACTTC	CASSPAVGAHEQYF
TRBV11-2	TRBJ1-1	-	-	TGTGCCAGCAGCCATCGGACAGAAGCTTTCTTT	CASSHRTEAFF
TRBV30	TRBJ2-1	TRBD2	few	TGTGCCTGGAGTGCCGCTAGCGGGAGTTTCAATGAGCAGTTCTTC	CAWSAASGSFNEQFF
TRBV9	TRBJ2-1	-	-	TGTGCCAGCAGCGGCGCGGGTGAGCAGTTCTTC	CASSGAGEQFF
TRBV4-1	TRBJ1-1	TRBD1	-	TGCGCCAGCAGCCAAGGCGTCGGGACAGGACGTATGAACACTGAAGCTTTCTTT	CASSQGVGTGRMNTEAFF
TRBV5-1	TRBJ1-3	-	-	TGCGCCAGCAGCTTGGTGGGGGCGAAAACTGGAAACACCATATATTTT	CASSLVGAKTGNTIYF
TRBV7-2	TRBJ2-7	TRBD1	few	TGTGCCAGCAGCCGATCCGCCGGGACAGCCTACGAGCAGTACTTC	CASSRSAGTAYEQYF
TRBV7-2	TRBJ2-2	-	few	TGTGCCAGCAGCTCTCGGGACTCACCAGGGGAGCTGTTTTTT	CASSSRDSPGELFF
TRBV5-4	TRBJ1-5	-	few	TGTGCCAGCAGCCAAGAGTTCGCCCCGGGTCAGCCCCAGCATTTT	CASSQEFAPGQPQHF
TRBV7-2	TRBJ2-3	-	-	TGTGCCACCGGACTTTTCACAGATACGCAGTATTTT	CATGLFTDTQYF
TRBV18	TRBJ2-1	-	-	TGTGCCAGCCCCAGGCCCGGGAGTTCCCACAATGAGCAGTTCTTC	CASPRPGSSHNEQFF
TRBV9	TRBJ1-2	-	-	TGTGCCAGCAGCGTAGTGGCAGGGGACGGCTACACCTTC	CASSVVAGDGYTF
TRBV6-5	TRBJ1-6	TRBD1	-	TGTGCCAGCAGTTACCGGGACAGGGGGAATTCACCCCTCCACTTT	CASSYRDRGNSPLHF
TRBV4-1	TRBJ1-2	-	few	TGCGCCAGCAGCCCCCAACAGGCCAATAACTATGGCTACACCTTC	CASSPQQANNYGYTF
TRBV4-1	TRBJ1-4	TRBD1	-	TGCGCCAGCAGCCAATCCAGGGGGGCGCGAGAAAAACTGTTTTTT	CASSQSRGAREKLFF
TRBV13	TRBJ2-3	TRBD2	-	TGTGCCAGCAGCCCACAAACTCTAGCGGGAGGGCCACATGATACGCAGTATTTT	CASSPQTLAGGPHDTQYF
TRBV7-2	TRBJ2-5	-	-	TGTGCCGGGGGCCGGGGGGACCAAGAGACCCAGTACTTC	CAGGRGDQETQYF
TRBV7-6	TRBJ2-3	-	-	TGTGCCAGCAGCTCTAGCACAGATACGCAGTATTTT	CASSSSTDTQYF
TRBV11-3	TRBJ2-5	TRBD2	-	TGTGCCAGCAGCGTCGGACTAGTCGTTGAGACCCAGTACTTC	CASSVGLVVETQYF
TRBV7-8	TRBJ2-1	-	few	TGTGCCAGCAGCCATAATGAGCAGTTCTTC	CASSHNEQFF
TRBV13	TRBJ1-2	-	-	TGTGCCAGCAGCTTAGGTGGAGTTAACTATGGCTACACCTTC	CASSLGGVNYGYTF
TRBV15	TRBJ1-1	-	few	TGTGCCACCAGCAGAGTGGCAGGTATGAACACTGAAGCTTTCTTT	CATSRVAGMNTEAFF
TRBV29-1	TRBJ1-1	TRBD1	-	TGCAGCGTCCACGCACCCGGGACAGCCAACACTGAAGCTTTCTTT	CSVHAPGTANTEAFF
TRBV7-9	TRBJ1-1	-	-	TGTGCCAGCAGCTTTGGGGGGTCGGGCACTGAAGCTTTCTTT	CASSFGGSGTEAFF